This T cell receptor (beta chain) was captured by sequencing in a study of blood T cells in healthy people across ages (dated by TCRdb to about 2015). Background for the entire study: Template switching captured roughly one uniquely barcoded TCR beta cDNA molecule per two T cells in model experiments. The study analyzed two additional independent replicas of 1 million unique cDNA reads from the same blood draw for two donors, one aged 18 to 30 and one aged 80 or older. The donors were divided into four age groups: young (average around 15 years), middle-aged (about 40), aged (62) and long-lived (82). To track age-related changes in TCR beta repertoire diversity, the study relied on deep sequencing normalized with unique cDNA molecular identifiers. To avoid experimental bias, donors of different ages were randomly spread across the sequencing lanes.

With respect to this clonotype: The antigen it binds to is not known. Nothing much larger sits one base from this clone, and base qualities are not available.

The library was generated by 5' RACE. Sequencing used an Illumina HiSeq 2500. A second PCR of roughly 7 to 12 cycles was performed with a sample-barcoded 5' primer and a J-beta primer mix. A unique molecular identifier was introduced onto each TCR beta cDNA molecule by a template-switch 5' adaptor carrying 12 random nucleotides. Each sample yielded at least 2.5 million CDR3-containing paired-end reads. All of the RNA was converted into first-strand cDNA using the Mint cDNA synthesis kit, with a TRBC-specific oligonucleotide serving as the primer. All cDNA was treated with uracil-DNA glycosylase and then went through a first 18-cycle PCR with the universal primers M1SS and BC2_uni_R. From the authors' description of their analysis: Normalization of each sample was performed by random selection of 1 million high-quality reads, each carrying a distinct molecular identifier. Instead of being binned into consensus sequences, reads that shared molecular identifiers were thrown out. CDR3 identification, clonotype clustering and error correction used MiTCR with a Q25 quality threshold and the strictest error-elimination algorithm. A nonparametric unseen species model with Euler transformation was used to estimate a lower bound on total TCR beta diversity. The public reads were run again by TCRdb, first through fastp at Q25 and then through MiXCR, and only productive beta chains were kept. One record per CDR3 amino acid sequence lists the most common genes and DNA. TCRdb's processing, not the authors' own work, is the source of the V and J calls. The sample profile shows some 1.5 million distinct CDR3 sequences; approximately 43% of them were found once. The ten biggest clones cover 4% of the sample.

The study at large found these results: Estimates of total diversity from one million sequenced T cells were regarded as lower bounds and underestimates. Because donor CMV infection status was unknown, age-related changes in expanded clonotypes were potentially confounded. Compared with the aged group, the long-lived group had more naive CD4+ T cells, fewer expanded clones and increased TCR diversity, suggesting age selection. Bulk unsorted PBMC profiling prevented conclusive comparison of naive and antigen-experienced compartments. A strong correlation was found between observed TCR beta diversity and the percentage of naive T cells measured by flow cytometry. Observed TCR beta diversity per million T cells fell roughly linearly with age, and a significant reduction was already apparent by age around 40.

Donors were 30 to 45 systemically healthy Caucasian individuals from Russia aged roughly 6 to 90 years. About 9.6 milliliters of peripheral blood were collected from each donor into EDTA-treated Vacutainer tubes. Ficoll-Paque density-gradient centrifugation was used to isolate PBMCs, with at least 7 million obtained per sample. Total RNA was extracted from PBMCs with Trizol reagent, with at least 5 micrograms obtained per sample. For every donor, flow cytometry on a PBMC aliquot measured the percentage of naive CD45RAhigh/CD27high T cells. The germline V gene (reference sequence) gives CDR1 as MNHEY and CDR2 as SMNVEV. Relative to germline, V is 2 bases shorter and J is 3 bases shorter, with 12 bases between their ends. There are 15 amino acids in the CDR3, from cysteine to phenylalanine inclusive. Only the CDR3 portion is preserved as DNA: 45 bases, with reading frame beginning at the first base.

Sequenced: blood. The chain is assembled from TRBV27 and TRBJ2-3, with the D gene uncertain. The sequence derives from a woman aged 18-29 years in good health. This receptor carries the CDR3 CASSLIPPRTDTQYF. The bases are TGTGCCAGCAGTTTAATACCGCCTCGGACAGATACGCAGTATTTT.